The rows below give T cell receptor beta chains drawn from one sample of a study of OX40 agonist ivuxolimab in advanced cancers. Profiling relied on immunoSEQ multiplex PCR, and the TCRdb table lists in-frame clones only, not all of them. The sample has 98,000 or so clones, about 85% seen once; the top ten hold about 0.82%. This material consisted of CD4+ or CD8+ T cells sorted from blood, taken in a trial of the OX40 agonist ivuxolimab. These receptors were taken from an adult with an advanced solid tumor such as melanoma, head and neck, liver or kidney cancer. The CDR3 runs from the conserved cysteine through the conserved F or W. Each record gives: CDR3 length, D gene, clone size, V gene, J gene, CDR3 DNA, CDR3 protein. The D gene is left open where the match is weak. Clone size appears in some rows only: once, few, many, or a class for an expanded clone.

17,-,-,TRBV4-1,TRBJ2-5,TGCGCCAGCAGCCAAAGCAGACAGGCCGAAACGTCGGAGACCCAGTACTTC,CASSQSRQAETSETQYF
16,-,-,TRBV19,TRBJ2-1,TGTGCCAGTAGTGACCGTAGAGCCCAGGGGGGCAATGAGCAGTTCTTC,CASSDRRAQGGNEQFF
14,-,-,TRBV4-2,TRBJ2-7,TGTGCCAGCAGCCAAGAAAGGTTGGGGTACGAGCAGTACTTC,CASSQERLGYEQYF
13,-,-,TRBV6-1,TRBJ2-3,TGTGCCAGCCTTATGAGGGGGACGGATACGCAGTATTTT,CASLMRGTDTQYF
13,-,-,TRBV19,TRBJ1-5,TGTGCCAGTAGTATAGTGAACGACCAGCCCCAGCATTTT,CASSIVNDQPQHF
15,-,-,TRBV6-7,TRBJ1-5,TGTGCCAGCAGTTACGGCTGGGATAGCAATCAGCCCCAGCATTTT,CASSYGWDSNQPQHF
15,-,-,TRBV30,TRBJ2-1,TGTGCCTGGAGTCAGGACCTTAGATCGGACAATGAGCAGTTCTTC,CAWSQDLRSDNEQFF
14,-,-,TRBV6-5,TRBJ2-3,TGTGCCAGCAGTTACCTACTAGCCCCAGATACGCAGTATTTT,CASSYLLAPDTQYF
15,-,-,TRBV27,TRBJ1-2,TGTGCCAGCAGTTTATCAGCCAGTTCTGTTTATGGCTACACCTTC,CASSLSASSVYGYTF
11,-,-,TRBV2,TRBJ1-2,TGTGCCAGCAGACAGGGAGATGGCTACACCTTC,CASRQGDGYTF
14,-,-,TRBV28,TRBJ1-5,TGTGCCAGCAGTTTGAGTGGCTGGGATCAGCCCCAGCATTTT,CASSLSGWDQPQHF
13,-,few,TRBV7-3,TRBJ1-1,TGTGCCAGCAGCTTAATGCCGGACACTGAAGCTTTCTTT,CASSLMPDTEAFF
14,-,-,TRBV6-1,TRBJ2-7,TGTGCCAGCAGTGAATCGGGGCTGAACTACGAGCAGTACTTC,CASSESGLNYEQYF
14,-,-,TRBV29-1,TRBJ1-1,TGCAGCGTTCAGACAGTCTCCCAGGGCACTGAAGCTTTCTTT,CSVQTVSQGTEAFF
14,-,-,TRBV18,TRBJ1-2,TGTGCCAGCTCACCAACAGGGAGTAGGGATGGCTACACCTTC,CASSPTGSRDGYTF
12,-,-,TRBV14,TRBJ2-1,TGTGCCAGCAGCCCGGACAGCGTAAAACCGATCTTC,CASSPDSVKPIF
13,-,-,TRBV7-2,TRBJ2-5,TGTGCCAGCAGCTCCCCCCTTCAAGAGACCCAGTACTTC,CASSSPLQETQYF
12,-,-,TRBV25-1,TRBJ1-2,TGTGCCAGCAGCGGAGGGGGCTATGGCTACACCTTC,CASSGGGYGYTF
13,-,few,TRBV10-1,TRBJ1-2,TGCGCCAGCAGTCGGTACCGAGGGACTGGCTACACCTTC,CASSRYRGTGYTF
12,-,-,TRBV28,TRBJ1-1,TGTGCCAGCAGTTTACTCGGCGCTGAAGCTTTCTTT,CASSLLGAEAFF
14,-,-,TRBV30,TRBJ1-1,TGTGCCTGGTCCCGAGGACAGATGAACACTGAAGCTTTCTTT,CAWSRGQMNTEAFF
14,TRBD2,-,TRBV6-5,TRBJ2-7,TGTGCCAGTAGCAAGCGGGAGGGGTCTTCCGAGCAGTACTTC,CASSKREGSSEQYF
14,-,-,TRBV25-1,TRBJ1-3,TGTGCCAGCGCGGCAGGGCGCTCTGGAAACACCATATATTTT,CASAAGRSGNTIYF
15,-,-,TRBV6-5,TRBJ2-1,TGTGCCAGCAGTTACTCGAGCGGCTCCTACAATGAGCAGTTCTTC,CASSYSSGSYNEQFF
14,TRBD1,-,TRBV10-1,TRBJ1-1,TGCGCCAGCAGTCATCGGGACAGGGTCACTGAAGCTTTCTTT,CASSHRDRVTEAFF
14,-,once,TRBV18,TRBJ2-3,TGTGCCAGCTCACCAAATGGTTACACAGATACGCAGTATTTT,CASSPNGYTDTQYF
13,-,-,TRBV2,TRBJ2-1,TGTGCCAGCAGTGAACGCCTAGCTCGTGAGCAGTTCTTC,CASSERLAREQFF
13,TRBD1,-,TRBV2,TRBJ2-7,TGTGCCAGCAGGACAGGGCTTACCTACGAGCAGTACTTC,CASRTGLTYEQYF
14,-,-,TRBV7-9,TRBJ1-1,TGTGCCAGCAGCTTAGGGTTAAGCGGGGCCGAAGCTTTCTTT,CASSLGLSGAEAFF
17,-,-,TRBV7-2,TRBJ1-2,TGTGCCAGCAGCTTAGTTGGCATCGGCGGGCAGAACTATGGCTACACCTTC,CASSLVGIGGQNYGYTF
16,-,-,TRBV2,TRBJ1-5,TGTGCCAGCACCCTACTGGGGCGAATTCGCAATCAGCCCCAGCATTTT,CASTLLGRIRNQPQHF
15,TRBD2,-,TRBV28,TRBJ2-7,TGTGCCAGCAGTCCCCCGGGAGGGGGCTCCTACGAGCAGTACTTC,CASSPPGGGSYEQYF
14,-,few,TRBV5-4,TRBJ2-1,TGTGCCAGCAGCTTGGTGGGGGGTTACAATGAGCAGTTCTTC,CASSLVGGYNEQFF
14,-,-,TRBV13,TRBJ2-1,TGTGCCAGCAGCCCCGACAGCTCCTACAATGAGCAGTTCTTC,CASSPDSSYNEQFF
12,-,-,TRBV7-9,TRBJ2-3,TGTGCCAGCAGCCCTGGGGGGGATACGCAGTATTTT,CASSPGGDTQYF
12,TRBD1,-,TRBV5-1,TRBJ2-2,TGCGCCAGCAGCCCGGGACAGGGGCCCCTGTTTTTT,CASSPGQGPLFF
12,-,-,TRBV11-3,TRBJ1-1,TGTGCCAGCAGCTTCGGGAACACTGAAGCTTTCTTT,CASSFGNTEAFF
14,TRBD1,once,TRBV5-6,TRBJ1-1,TGTGCCAGCAGCCGAGTCGCAGGGGGCGCCTCCGCTTTCTTT,CASSRVAGGASAFF
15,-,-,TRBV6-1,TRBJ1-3,TGTGCCAGCAGTGAAGCTCCGGGAACTGGAAACACCATATATTTT,CASSEAPGTGNTIYF
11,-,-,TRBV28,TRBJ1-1,TGTGCCAGCAGCCTAATTAGAGAAGCTTTCTTT,CASSLIREAFF
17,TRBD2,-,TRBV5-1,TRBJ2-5,TGCGCCAGCAGCTTAAATGGCCAAATCCGGGGAGGGGAGACCCAGTACTTC,CASSLNGQIRGGETQYF
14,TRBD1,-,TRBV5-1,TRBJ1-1,TGCGCCAGCAGCTCGGGACAGGGGGCTGTTGAAGCTTTCTTT,CASSSGQGAVEAFF
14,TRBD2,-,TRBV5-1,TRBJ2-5,TGCGCCAGCAGCAAACCTAGCGGGACGGAGACCCAGTACTTC,CASSKPSGTETQYF
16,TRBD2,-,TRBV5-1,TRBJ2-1,TGCGCCAGCAGCCTAACCGGGACTAGCGGGAGTCATGAGCAGTTCTTC,CASSLTGTSGSHEQFF
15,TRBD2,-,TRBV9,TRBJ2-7,TGTGCCAGCAGCGTAGACCCTAGCGGAGTCTACGAGCAGTACTTC,CASSVDPSGVYEQYF